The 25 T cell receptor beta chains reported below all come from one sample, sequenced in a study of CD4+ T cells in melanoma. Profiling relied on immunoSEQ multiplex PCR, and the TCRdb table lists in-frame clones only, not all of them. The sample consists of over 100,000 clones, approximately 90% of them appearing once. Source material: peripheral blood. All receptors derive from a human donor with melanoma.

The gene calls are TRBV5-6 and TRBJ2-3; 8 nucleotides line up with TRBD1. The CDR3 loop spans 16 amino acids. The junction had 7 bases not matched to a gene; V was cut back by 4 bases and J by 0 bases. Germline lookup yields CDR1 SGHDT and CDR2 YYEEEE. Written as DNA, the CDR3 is TGTGCCAGCAGCCGTGCGACAGGGGCGAGCACAGATACGCAGTATTTT. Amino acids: CASSRATGASTDTQYF.

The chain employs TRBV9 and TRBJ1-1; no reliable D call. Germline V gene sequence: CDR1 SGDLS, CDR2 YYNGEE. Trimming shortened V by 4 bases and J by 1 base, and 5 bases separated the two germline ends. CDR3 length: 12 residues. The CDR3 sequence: CASSRRNTEAFF. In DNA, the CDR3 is TGTGCCAGCAGCCGGAGGAACACTGAAGCTTTCTTT.

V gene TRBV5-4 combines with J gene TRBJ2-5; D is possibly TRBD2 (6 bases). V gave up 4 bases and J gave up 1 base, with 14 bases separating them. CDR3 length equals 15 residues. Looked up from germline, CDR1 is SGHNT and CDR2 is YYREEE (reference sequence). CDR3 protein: CASSGGGAVQETQYF. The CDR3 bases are TGTGCCAGCAGCGGCGGAGGGGCGGTCCAAGAGACCCAGTACTTC.

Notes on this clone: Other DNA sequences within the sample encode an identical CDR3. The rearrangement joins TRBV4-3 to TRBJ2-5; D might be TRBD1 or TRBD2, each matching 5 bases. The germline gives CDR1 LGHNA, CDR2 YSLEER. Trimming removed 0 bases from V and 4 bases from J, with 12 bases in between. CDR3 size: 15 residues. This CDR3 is CASSQDRGRGETQYF. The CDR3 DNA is TGCGCCAGCAGCCAAGACCGGGGCCGGGGAGAGACCCAGTACTTC.

This chain's CDR3 is CASSIPTGGKNTLHF. The CDR3 bases are TGTGCCAGTAGTATACCCACCGGGGGCAAGAATACCCTCCACTTT. The V gene is TRBV19, the J gene TRBJ1-6; perhaps TRBD1 as D (6 bases). The CDR3 consists of 15 residues. V gave up 2 bases and J gave up 14 bases, with 19 bases separating them. Germline lookup yields CDR1 LNHDA and CDR2 SQIVND (reference sequence).

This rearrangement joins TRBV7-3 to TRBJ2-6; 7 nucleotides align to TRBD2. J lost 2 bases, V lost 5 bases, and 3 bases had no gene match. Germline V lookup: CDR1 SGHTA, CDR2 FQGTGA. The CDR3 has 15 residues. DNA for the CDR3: TGTGCCAGCAGCCTGGGGGGGACTGGGGCCAACGTCCTGACTTTC. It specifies CASSLGGTGANVLTF.

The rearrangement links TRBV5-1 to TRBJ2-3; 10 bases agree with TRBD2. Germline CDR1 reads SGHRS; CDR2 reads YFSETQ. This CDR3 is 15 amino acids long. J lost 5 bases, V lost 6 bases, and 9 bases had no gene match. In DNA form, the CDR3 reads TGCGCCAGCACCGAGGCTAGCGGGAGAATAGATACGCAGTATTTT. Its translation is CASTEASGRIDTQYF.

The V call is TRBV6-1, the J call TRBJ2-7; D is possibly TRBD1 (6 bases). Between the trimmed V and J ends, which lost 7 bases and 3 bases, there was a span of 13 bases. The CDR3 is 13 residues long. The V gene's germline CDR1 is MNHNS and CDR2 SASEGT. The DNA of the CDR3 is TGTGCCAGCAACCGGGACACCTACTACGAGCAGTACTTC. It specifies CASNRDTYYEQYF.

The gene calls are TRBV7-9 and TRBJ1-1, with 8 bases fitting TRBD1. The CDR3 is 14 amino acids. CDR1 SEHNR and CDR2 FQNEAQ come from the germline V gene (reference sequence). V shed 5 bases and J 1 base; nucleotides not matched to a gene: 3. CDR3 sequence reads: CASSRTGSNTEAFF. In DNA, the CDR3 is TGTGCCAGCAGCCGGACAGGGTCGAACACTGAAGCTTTCTTT.

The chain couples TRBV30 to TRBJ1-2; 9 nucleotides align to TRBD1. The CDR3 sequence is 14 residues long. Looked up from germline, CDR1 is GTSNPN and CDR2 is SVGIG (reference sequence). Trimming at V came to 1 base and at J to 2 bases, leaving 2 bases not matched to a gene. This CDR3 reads CAWSADRGNYGYTF. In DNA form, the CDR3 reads TGTGCCTGGAGTGCGGACAGGGGAAACTATGGCTACACCTTC.

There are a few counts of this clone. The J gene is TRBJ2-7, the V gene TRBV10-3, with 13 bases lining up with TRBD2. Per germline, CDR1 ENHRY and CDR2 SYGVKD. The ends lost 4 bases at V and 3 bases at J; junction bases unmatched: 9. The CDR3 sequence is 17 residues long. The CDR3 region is CAISVTGLAGIYYEQYF. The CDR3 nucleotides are TGTGCCATCAGTGTGACGGGACTAGCGGGGATTTACTACGAGCAGTACTTC.

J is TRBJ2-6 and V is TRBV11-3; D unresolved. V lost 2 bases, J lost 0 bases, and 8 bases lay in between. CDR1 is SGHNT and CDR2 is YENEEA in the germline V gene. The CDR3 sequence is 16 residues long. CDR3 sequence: CASSLTSVSGANVLTF. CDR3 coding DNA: TGTGCCAGCAGCTTAACCTCGGTCTCTGGGGCCAACGTCCTGACTTTC.

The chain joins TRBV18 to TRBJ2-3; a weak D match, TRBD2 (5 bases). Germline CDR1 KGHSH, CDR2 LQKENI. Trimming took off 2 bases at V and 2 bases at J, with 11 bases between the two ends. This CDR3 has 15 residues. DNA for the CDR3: TGTGCCAGCTCACCAACGGACTCCTCCACAGATACGCAGTATTTT. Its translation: CASSPTDSSTDTQYF. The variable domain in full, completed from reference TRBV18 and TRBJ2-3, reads NAGVMQNPRHLVRRRGQEARLRCSPMKGHSHVYWYRQLPEEGLKFMVYLQKENIIDESGMPKERFSAEFPKEGPSILRIQQVVRGDSAAYFCASSPTDSSTDTQYFGPGTRLTVL.

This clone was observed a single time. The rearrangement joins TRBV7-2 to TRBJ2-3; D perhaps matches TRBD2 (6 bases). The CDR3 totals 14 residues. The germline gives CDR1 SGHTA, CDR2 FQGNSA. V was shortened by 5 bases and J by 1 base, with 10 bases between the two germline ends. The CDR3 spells CASSRGDRTDTQYF. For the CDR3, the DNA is TGTGCCAGCAGCCGCGGGGACCGCACAGATACGCAGTATTTT.

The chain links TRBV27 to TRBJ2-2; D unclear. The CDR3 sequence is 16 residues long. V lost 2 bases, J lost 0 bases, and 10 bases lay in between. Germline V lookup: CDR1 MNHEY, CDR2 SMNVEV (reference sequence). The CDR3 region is CASSLVFGANTGELFF. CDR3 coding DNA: TGTGCCAGCAGTTTAGTCTTCGGCGCGAACACCGGGGAGCTGTTTTTT.

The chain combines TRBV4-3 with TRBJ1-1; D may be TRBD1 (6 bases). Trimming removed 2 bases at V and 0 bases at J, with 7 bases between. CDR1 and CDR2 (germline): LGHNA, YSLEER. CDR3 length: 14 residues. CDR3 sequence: CASSQQGMNTEAFF. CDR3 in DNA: TGCGCCAGCAGCCAACAGGGGATGAACACTGAAGCTTTCTTT.

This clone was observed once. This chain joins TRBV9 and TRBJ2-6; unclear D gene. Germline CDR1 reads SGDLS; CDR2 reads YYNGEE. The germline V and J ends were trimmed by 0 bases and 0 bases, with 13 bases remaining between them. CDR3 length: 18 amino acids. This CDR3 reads CASSVEALLVSGANVLTF. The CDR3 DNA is TGTGCCAGCAGCGTAGAGGCCCTACTTGTCTCTGGGGCCAACGTCCTGACTTTC.

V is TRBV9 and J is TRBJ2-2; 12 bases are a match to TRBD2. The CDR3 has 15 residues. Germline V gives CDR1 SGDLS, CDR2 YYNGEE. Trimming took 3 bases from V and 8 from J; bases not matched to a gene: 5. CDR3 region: CASSAHLAGGGELFF. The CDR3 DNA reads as TGTGCCAGCAGCGCCCATCTAGCGGGAGGGGGGGAGCTGTTTTTT.

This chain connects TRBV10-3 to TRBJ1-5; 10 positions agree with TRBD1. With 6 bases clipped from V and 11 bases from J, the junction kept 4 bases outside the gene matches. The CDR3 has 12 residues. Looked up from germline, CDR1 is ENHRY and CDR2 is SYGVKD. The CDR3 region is CAISGTGESQHF. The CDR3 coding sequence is TGTGCCATCAGCGGGACAGGGGAGTCCCAGCATTTT.

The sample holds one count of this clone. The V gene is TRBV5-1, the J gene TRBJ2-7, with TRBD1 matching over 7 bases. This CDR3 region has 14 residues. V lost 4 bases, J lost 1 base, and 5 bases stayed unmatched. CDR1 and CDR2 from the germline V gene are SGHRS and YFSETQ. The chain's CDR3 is CASSNRQGSYEQYF. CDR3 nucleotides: TGCGCCAGCAGCAATCGACAGGGATCCTACGAGCAGTACTTC.

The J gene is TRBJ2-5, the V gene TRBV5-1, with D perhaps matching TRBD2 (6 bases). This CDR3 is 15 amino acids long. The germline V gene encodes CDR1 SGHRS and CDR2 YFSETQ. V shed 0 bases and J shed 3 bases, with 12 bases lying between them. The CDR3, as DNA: TGCGCCAGCAGCTTGGCCGGGAGCCCAGAAGAGACCCAGTACTTC. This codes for CASSLAGSPEETQYF.

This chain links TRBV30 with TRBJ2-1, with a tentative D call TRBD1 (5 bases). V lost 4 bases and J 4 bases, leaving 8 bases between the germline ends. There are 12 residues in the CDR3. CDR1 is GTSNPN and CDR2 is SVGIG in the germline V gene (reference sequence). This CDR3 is CAWTGLYNEQFF. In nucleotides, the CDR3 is TGTGCCTGGACAGGGTTATACAATGAGCAGTTCTTC.

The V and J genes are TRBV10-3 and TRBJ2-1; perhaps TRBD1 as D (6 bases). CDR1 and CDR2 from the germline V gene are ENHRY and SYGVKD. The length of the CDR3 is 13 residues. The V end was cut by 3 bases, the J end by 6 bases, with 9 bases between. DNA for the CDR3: TGTGCCATCAGTGACCGAGGGGGCAATGAGCAGTTCTTC. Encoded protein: CAISDRGGNEQFF.

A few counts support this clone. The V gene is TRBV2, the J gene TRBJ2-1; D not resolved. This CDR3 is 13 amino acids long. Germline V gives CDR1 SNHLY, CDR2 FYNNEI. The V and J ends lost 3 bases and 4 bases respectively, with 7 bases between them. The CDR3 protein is CASSDNGYNEQFF. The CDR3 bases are TGTGCCAGCAGTGATAATGGATACAATGAGCAGTTCTTC.

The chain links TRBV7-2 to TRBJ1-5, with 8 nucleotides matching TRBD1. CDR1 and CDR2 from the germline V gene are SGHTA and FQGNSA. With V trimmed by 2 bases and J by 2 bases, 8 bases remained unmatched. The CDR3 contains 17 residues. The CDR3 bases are TGTGCCAGCAGCTTATTTTCAGGGGGCGTCGGCAATCAGCCCCAGCATTTT. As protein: CASSLFSGGVGNQPQHF.